These T cell receptor beta chains were read from a single sample in a study of cytomegalovirus exposure and HLA in healthy donors. Assay: immunoSEQ multiplex PCR; the TCRdb copy retains only in-frame clones and omits some. In the table there are about 140,000 clones, about four fifths of which are singletons. The specimen was PBMCs. The receptors here all came from a man aged 18-30 years in good health and CMV-seropositive. The CDR3 runs from the conserved cysteine through the conserved F or W. A D gene is named only where the DNA matches it firmly. Only some rows state a clone size, as once, few, many or a class for expanded clones.

TRBJ1-3,TRBV5-7,-,-,15,CASSPHGGSGNTIYF,TGTGCCAGCAGCCCCCACGGGGGCTCTGGAAACACCATATATTTT
TRBJ2-7,TRBV28,-,-,13,CASSAGLGGEQYF,TGTGCCAGCAGTGCGGGACTTGGCGGCGAGCAGTACTTC
TRBJ2-2,TRBV27,TRBD2,once,21,CASSQLAGGEIVFGNTGELFF,TGTGCCAGCAGCCAGCTAGCGGGAGGGGAGATCGTGTTCGGGAACACCGGGGAGCTGTTTTTT
TRBJ2-2,TRBV7-8,TRBD2,once,14,CAFPQREGTGELFF,TGTGCCTTCCCCCAGCGGGAGGGGACCGGGGAGCTGTTTTTT
TRBJ2-2,TRBV11-2,-,-,14,CASSLVAYTGELFF,TGTGCCAGCAGCTTAGTGGCCTACACCGGGGAGCTGTTTTTT
TRBJ2-5,TRBV6-1,-,-,14,CASSTHRIQETQYF,TGTGCCAGCAGTACACACAGGATACAAGAGACCCAGTACTTC
TRBJ2-7,TRBV5-6,-,-,15,CASSLGVAGFYEQYF,TGTGCCAGCAGCTTGGGTGTTGCGGGGTTCTACGAGCAGTACTTC
TRBJ2-2,TRBV18,TRBD1,-,17,CASSPRRGGSNTGELFF,TGTGCCAGCTCCCCGAGGCGAGGGGGCTCCAACACCGGGGAGCTGTTTTTT
TRBJ2-4,TRBV5-1,-,-,14,CASSLAGEGDIQYF,TGCGCCAGCAGCTTGGCAGGGGAGGGCGACATTCAGTACTTC
TRBJ2-7,TRBV6-5,-,-,14,CASSYSTAPYEQYF,TGTGCCAGCAGTTACTCGACAGCCCCCTACGAGCAGTACTTC
TRBJ2-7,TRBV28,-,-,17,CASSPYDRSHLAYEQYF,TGTGCCAGCAGTCCCTATGACAGGTCCCATCTCGCCTACGAGCAGTACTTC
TRBJ2-7,TRBV7-2,TRBD1,-,15,CASSLQGPTSYEQYF,TGTGCCAGCAGCCTACAGGGGCCTACATCCTACGAGCAGTACTTC
TRBJ2-7,TRBV4-1,-,-,13,CASSHQLSYEQYF,TGCGCCAGCAGCCATCAACTTTCCTACGAGCAGTACTTC
TRBJ2-1,TRBV5-1,-,-,12,CASSVQGIGQFF,TGCGCCAGCAGCGTACAGGGAATTGGGCAGTTCTTC
TRBJ2-6,TRBV19,TRBD1,-,17,CASTSTGFATGANVLTF,TGTGCCAGTACATCGACAGGGTTTGCGACTGGGGCCAACGTCCTGACTTTC
TRBJ1-5,TRBV15,TRBD1,-,15,CATSLATGPNQPQHF,TGTGCCACCAGCCTCGCGACAGGGCCTAATCAGCCCCAGCATTTT
TRBJ1-2,TRBV9,-,-,14,CASSRSGGDYGYTF,TGTGCCAGCAGCAGGTCAGGAGGGGACTATGGCTACACCTTC
TRBJ1-2,TRBV28,TRBD1,-,16,CASSSQNRQGASGYTF,TGTGCCAGCAGTTCCCAAAACCGACAGGGGGCATCTGGCTACACCTTC
TRBJ1-5,TRBV5-4,TRBD1,once,14,CASSLRDSNQPQHF,TGTGCCAGCAGCCTACGGGACAGTAATCAGCCCCAGCATTTT
TRBJ2-2,TRBV19,TRBD2,-,14,CASSFGTSSGELFF,TGTGCCAGTAGTTTTGGGACTAGCAGCGGGGAGCTGTTTTTT
TRBJ2-3,TRBV5-6,-,-,15,CASSSGRTSTDTQYF,TGTGCCAGCAGCTCAGGGCGTACTAGCACAGATACGCAGTATTTT
TRBJ1-1,TRBV4-1,-,-,19,CASSQEDPLDRTYFAEAFF,TGCGCCAGCAGCCAAGAGGACCCCCTGGACAGAACCTACTTCGCTGAAGCTTTCTTT
TRBJ2-1,TRBV2,-,-,18,CASSELAVWELSYNEQFF,TGTGCCAGCAGTGAATTAGCCGTATGGGAGTTATCCTACAATGAGCAGTTCTTC
TRBJ2-7,TRBV5-6,TRBD1,-,12,CASGQGAYEQYF,TGTGCCAGCGGGCAGGGGGCCTACGAGCAGTACTTC
TRBJ2-1,TRBV28,-,-,16,CASSSPRGAQGSEQFF,TGTGCCAGCAGTTCCCCTCGGGGGGCTCAAGGCAGTGAGCAGTTCTTC
TRBJ1-2,TRBV27,TRBD1,few,18,CASSLSGPAGGFNYGYTF,TGTGCCAGCAGTTTATCTGGTCCGGCAGGGGGCTTTAACTATGGCTACACCTTC
TRBJ2-3,TRBV19,TRBD1,-,15,CASSMHRGRIDTQYF,TGTGCCAGTAGTATGCACAGGGGGCGGATAGATACGCAGTATTTT
TRBJ1-5,TRBV6-5,TRBD1,-,14,CASSTRTGLQPQHF,TGTGCCAGCAGTACCCGGACAGGGTTGCAGCCCCAGCATTTT
TRBJ2-5,TRBV28,TRBD2,once,14,CASSLRGEGETQYF,TGTGCCAGCAGTCTCCGAGGGGAGGGGGAGACCCAGTACTTC
TRBJ1-1,TRBV6-1,-,-,14,CASSEKGGNTEAFF,TGTGCCAGCAGTGAGAAGGGAGGGAACACTGAAGCTTTCTTT
TRBJ1-5,TRBV19,TRBD1,-,14,CASTSSGGSQPQHF,TGTGCCAGTACCTCGTCAGGGGGGTCTCAGCCCCAGCATTTT
TRBJ2-2,TRBV7-9,-,-,12,CASSSYTGELFF,TGTGCCAGCAGCTCTTACACCGGGGAGCTGTTTTTT
TRBJ1-1,TRBV5-1,-,-,14,CASRGRGWETEAFF,TGCGCCAGCAGGGGACGGGGGTGGGAAACTGAAGCTTTCTTT
TRBJ2-3,TRBV27,-,-,13,CASTDYLTDTQYF,TGTGCCAGCACCGACTACCTAACAGATACGCAGTATTTT
TRBJ2-7,TRBV29-1,TRBD1,-,13,CSVHRGFVYEQYF,TGCAGCGTTCACAGGGGGTTCGTCTACGAGCAGTACTTC
TRBJ2-1,TRBV30,-,-,14,CAWSGGSGYNEQFF,TGTGCCTGGAGTGGGGGTAGCGGATACAATGAGCAGTTCTTC
TRBJ1-2,TRBV12-5,-,-,15,CASGLDGQPPYGYTF,TGTGCTAGTGGTTTGGACGGACAGCCCCCCTATGGCTACACCTTC
TRBJ1-4,TRBV9,TRBD1,-,16,CASSPRRGLTNEKLFF,TGTGCCAGCAGCCCTCGGAGGGGGCTGACTAATGAAAAACTGTTTTTT
TRBJ1-5,TRBV28,-,few,15,CASSQAPAHNQPQHF,TGTGCCAGCAGTCAGGCCCCGGCACATAATCAGCCCCAGCATTTT
TRBJ1-1,TRBV28,-,once,14,CASSLLGGGTEAFF,TGTGCCAGCAGTTTATTAGGGGGGGGCACTGAAGCTTTCTTT
TRBJ2-2,TRBV5-1,-,-,14,CASSLRGNTGELFF,TGCGCCAGCAGCCTAAGGGGAAACACCGGGGAGCTGTTTTTT